These 21 T cell receptor beta chains originate from one sample sequenced in a study of early T cells in non-severe SARS-CoV-2 infection (dated by TCRdb to the early 2020s). Preparation of the library involved 5' RACE. The listed sequencing device is NextSeq 500. The public reads were reprocessed in TCRdb via fastp at Q25 and MiXCR, keeping in-frame beta chains. When rows share a CDR3 protein, they turn into one entry using the most common DNA and genes. The sample table contains about 50,000 distinct CDR3 sequences; only one count was recorded for about 10% of them. Jointly, the top ten make up 15% of the sample. Sequenced: whole blood. The source of these receptors is an adult who was a healthcare worker with PCR-confirmed SARS-CoV-2 infection or an uninfected control (not recorded which).

This clonotype has just a few counts. The chain couples TRBV20-1 to TRBJ2-7, with 8 bases identical to TRBD2. Germline trimming cut 0 bases from V and 2 bases from J; bases unmatched to any gene: 6. Germline assignment: CDR1 DFQATT and CDR2 SNEGSKA (reference sequence). CDR3 size: 15 residues. CDR3 DNA: TGCAGTGCTAGAGACCCTAGCGGGCACACCTACGAGCAGTACTTC. Protein: CSARDPSGHTYEQYF.

The chain links TRBV7-2 to TRBJ1-2, with D perhaps matching TRBD1 (6 bases). Deletions cut 5 bases from V and 3 bases from J, with 16 bases between. In germline, CDR1 is SGHTA, CDR2 FQGNSA. This CDR3 comprises 15 residues. The CDR3 region has the DNA TGTGCCAGCAGCACCAACCCTACAGGGTACTATGGCTACACCTTC. Its translation is CASSTNPTGYYGYTF.

This clonotype was observed a handful of times. The CDR3 here is CASSRRGGTYEQYF. The CDR3 nucleotides read TGTGCCAGCAGCCGACGAGGCGGGACCTACGAGCAGTACTTC. This sequence joins TRBV3-1 and TRBJ2-7, with D tentatively TRBD2 (6 bases). Germline lookup yields CDR1 LGHDT and CDR2 YNNKEL (reference sequence). The CDR3 consists of 14 residues. The germline V and J ends were trimmed by 4 bases and 2 bases, with 12 bases remaining between them.

This clonotype was counted at least ten times. V and J are TRBV2 and TRBJ1-2; 7 nucleotides line up with TRBD1. Trimming removed 6 bases from V and 2 bases from J; junction bases left unmatched: 3. Germline loops: CDR1 SNHLY, CDR2 FYNNEI. This CDR3 has 13 amino acids. CDR3 coding DNA: TGTGCCAGCAGCCCGACAGGGAACTATGGCTACACCTTC. Translation gives CASSPTGNYGYTF.

This clonotype came up a few times. The chain employs TRBV29-1 and TRBJ1-1; 8 bases are a match to TRBD1. V was pared by 6 bases and J by 0 bases, with 3 bases of the junction left unmatched. CDR3 size: 13 residues. Germline CDR1 and CDR2: SQVTM and ANQGSEA. CDR3 protein: CSVNRGMNTEAFF. In DNA, the CDR3 is TGCAGCGTGAACAGGGGGATGAACACTGAAGCTTTCTTT.

The table lists this clonotype with many counts. The chain joins TRBV29-1 to TRBJ2-2; 11 bases agree with TRBD2. V lost 2 bases and J lost 7; bases outside the gene matches: 6. CDR3 length: 15 amino acids. Germline V gives CDR1 SQVTM, CDR2 ANQGSEA. CDR3 bases: TGCAGCGTTGAACGACTAGCGGGAAGAGGCGGGGAGCTGTTTTTT. Its protein product is CSVERLAGRGGELFF.

This clonotype was found many times. The gene calls are TRBV6-6 and TRBJ1-5, with TRBD1 identical over 9 bases. CDR3 length: 15 residues. Per germline, CDR1 MNHNY and CDR2 SVGAGI (reference sequence). J lost 7 bases, V lost 2 bases, and 6 bases had no gene match. The CDR3 DNA follows: TGTGCCAGCAGTTACGTACAGGACAGGGGCCAGCCCCAGCATTTT. Protein sequence: CASSYVQDRGQPQHF.

The rearrangement uses TRBV12-3 or TRBV12-4 and TRBJ1-5; D is undetermined. The V end lost 5 bases, the J end lost 10 bases, and 12 bases lay between the germline ends. The CDR3 length is 12 residues. CDR3 sequence reads: CASSRVRDPQHF. The CDR3 bases are TGTGCCAGCAGTCGCGTCCGAGACCCCCAGCATTTT.

This clonotype came up a few times. V is TRBV15 and J is TRBJ2-7, with 7 bases fitting TRBD1. The trim removed 3 bases at V and 2 bases at J, leaving 7 bases unmatched. There are 15 residues in the CDR3. Germline V gene sequence: CDR1 LNHNV, CDR2 YYDKDF (reference sequence). DNA of the CDR3: TGTGCCACCAGCAGCTCGGGACAGAGACCCTACGAGCAGTACTTC. Translated: CATSSSGQRPYEQYF.

Of note for this clonotype: A much larger clone lies one base from this, so it may be a read error. The V call is TRBV6-6, the J call TRBJ1-1; no reliable D call. The CDR3 contains 13 residues. Trimming removed 2 bases from V and 2 bases from J, with 6 bases in between. The germline gives CDR1 MNHNY, CDR2 SVGAGI (reference sequence). The CDR3 coding sequence is TGTGCCAGCAGTTACCAACCTAACACTGAAGCTTTCTTT. Translated: CASSYQPNTEAFF.

This clonotype was recorded a few times. The V gene is TRBV12-3 or TRBV12-4, the J gene TRBJ2-7; possibly TRBD2 for D (6 bases). V shed 5 bases and J shed 8 bases, with 16 bases lying between them. The CDR3 runs to 13 residues. CDR3 coding DNA: TGTGCCAGCAGTCCGGCGGGACCCCGGCAGCAGTACTTC. Translated, it gives CASSPAGPRQQYF.

This chain joins TRBV7-2 and TRBJ2-2; unclear D gene. Germline CDR1 and CDR2: SGHTA and FQGNSA. V was clipped by 0 bases and J by 5 bases, with 7 bases between them. The CDR3 totals 14 residues. The CDR3 nucleotides read TGTGCCAGCAGCTTAGCGAAGACTACCGGGGAGCTGTTTTTT. Residues: CASSLAKTTGELFF.

This clonotype was observed a handful of times. This chain uses TRBV29-1 with TRBJ2-7, with D perhaps matching TRBD2 (7 bases). Germline V lookup: CDR1 SQVTM, CDR2 ANQGSEA. Trimming pared 7 bases from V and 6 bases from J, leaving 22 bases between. The CDR3 sequence is 14 residues long. This chain's CDR3 is CSAQRAGAYSEQYF. The CDR3 region has the DNA TGCAGCGCCCAGAGGGCGGGGGCGTACAGCGAGCAGTACTTC.

The genes are TRBV18 and TRBJ2-7; 7 positions match TRBD2. Per the germline V gene, CDR1 is KGHSH and CDR2 is LQKENI. V gave up 3 bases and J gave up 6 bases; unmatched junction bases: 14. The CDR3 totals 16 residues. In nucleotides, the CDR3 is TGTGCCAGCTCACCGCAGAACGGGGCATTAGCGGGCGAGCAGTACTTC. Its translation: CASSPQNGALAGEQYF.

The V and J genes are TRBV29-1 and TRBJ2-7, with 9 bases matching TRBD1. The CDR3 sequence is 12 residues long. V trimming: 7 bases; J trimming: 4 bases; junction bases outside the gene matches: 5. CDR1 is SQVTM and CDR2 is ANQGSEA in the germline V gene. CDR3 protein: CSARTGVYEQYF. The DNA for the CDR3 is TGCAGCGCGCGGACAGGGGTATACGAGCAGTACTTC.

This chain uses TRBV7-9 with TRBJ2-6, with D tentatively TRBD2 (5 bases). The CDR3 runs 16 residues. V gave up 4 bases and J gave up 0 bases, with 10 bases separating them. The V gene's germline CDR1 is SEHNR and CDR2 FQNEAQ (reference sequence). The CDR3 DNA is TGTGCCAGCAGCTCTAGCCCCCACTCTGGGGCCAACGTCCTGACTTTC. Its translation is CASSSSPHSGANVLTF.

This chain joins TRBV6-5 and TRBJ2-2; 7 nucleotides align to TRBD1. The CDR3 extends over 19 amino acids. Looked up from germline, CDR1 is MNHEY and CDR2 is SVGAGI. V lost 3 bases to trimming and J lost 0 bases; unmatched junction nucleotides: 13. This CDR3 reads CASSYRTPRTGPNTGELFF. The CDR3 DNA reads TGTGCCAGCAGTTATCGGACTCCCAGGACAGGACCGAACACCGGGGAGCTGTTTTTT.

This clonotype was counted at least ten times. This chain joins TRBV20-1 and TRBJ2-1; D uncertain. CDR1 and CDR2 from the germline V gene are DFQATT and SNEGSKA (reference sequence). There are 13 residues in the CDR3. Between the trimmed V and J ends, which lost 6 bases and 0 bases, there was a span of 9 bases. The CDR3, as DNA: TGCAGTGCCGACTCGAGCTCCTACAATGAGCAGTTCTTC. Protein sequence: CSADSSSYNEQFF.

The chain's CDR3 is CSVGYPLTGELFF. CDR3 sequence (DNA): TGCAGCGTTGGATATCCGCTCACCGGGGAGCTGTTTTTT. The chain couples TRBV29-1 to TRBJ2-2; D ambiguous. Germline CDR1 and CDR2: SQVTM and ANQGSEA. Trimming took off 4 bases at V and 4 bases at J, with 10 bases between the two ends. This CDR3 is built from 13 residues.

In this sample, this clonotype turned up many times. This sequence joins TRBV12-3 or TRBV12-4 and TRBJ2-1, with a tentative D call TRBD1 (5 bases). Trimming stripped 6 bases from V and 5 bases from J, with 11 bases between. CDR3 length: 13 amino acids. The CDR3 here is CASRSQGDNEQFF. CDR3 sequence (DNA): TGTGCCAGCAGATCACAAGGGGACAATGAGCAGTTCTTC.

This clonotype was counted many times. This chain joins TRBV7-2 and TRBJ2-7; D is ambiguous. The germline CDR1 and CDR2 sequences are SGHTA and FQGNSA. Trimming shortened V by 3 bases and J by 2 bases, and 11 bases separated the two germline ends. The CDR3 length is 14 residues. In DNA form, the CDR3 reads TGTGCCAGCAGCTTCGGTCTCGGCACCTACGAGCAGTACTTC. As protein: CASSFGLGTYEQYF.